This TCR beta chain was profiled in a study of blood T cell repertoires in COVID-19 (TCRdb year 2020). Describing the broader study: Samples from collaborators originated in the United States, Italy and Spain and spanned both the acute and convalescent phases of COVID-19. The material from the prospective study consisted of cDNA or gDNA derived from T cells, B-cell-depleted T cells, or PBMCs. The dataset comprised deeply sampled blood TCRbeta repertoires from subjects exposed to, actively infected with, or recovered from COVID-19. A freely available public database, intended as a resource for researchers studying the immune response to SARS-CoV-2, is where the repertoires were released. Samples came from the ongoing ImmuneRACE study (first 160 participants) plus 1,254 subjects from 6 global collaborators. A de-identified subject ID, COVID-19 status, age in years and sex were almost always included in the sample metadata. Where available, HLA class I and class II types were taken from metadata supplied by the sample provider and were not determined by assay-based typing.

Whole blood was collected in K2EDTA tubes by collaborating institutions according to the institutions' own protocols. For TCRbeta analysis, collaborators shipped samples as frozen whole blood, isolated PBMCs, or DNA extracted from either of those sample types. TCRbeta CDR3 regions were amplified from genomic DNA by means of the immunoSEQ Assay, a bias-controlled multiplex PCR. Turning to the authors' computational methods: Within the assay, amplification of reference gene primers was used to estimate how many nucleated cells each sample contained. To quantify the absolute abundance of each unique TCRbeta CDR3 rearrangement, sequence reads were collapsed and filtered. For each sample, productive Simpson clonality was calculated by taking the square root of Simpson's diversity index across productive rearrangements. The immuneACCESS repertoire file appears here via TCRdb, limited to in-frame rearrangements. These files lack a portion of the clones; in checked studies, under half of the deficit traces to unresolved V genes, and the cause of the others is not known. V, J and clone size are those of that table, while D and trimming were read from the DNA. The sample has about 130,000 clones on record, 70% to 90% of them singletons. Over 1% of the sample is in the top ten clones.

Regarding this clone: Its antigen is still unknown. Per-base quality was not reported, and no clone a single base away is much larger than it.

Broader findings and caveats from the paper: How much clinical and demographic metadata was included differed by source and by participant, and the metadata was provided uncurated.

According to the germline V gene (reference sequence), CDR1 reads LGHDT and CDR2 reads YNNKEL. Relative to germline, V is missing 4 bases and J is missing 2 bases, with 10 bases of the junction outside any gene match. The CDR3 measures 17 amino acids from cysteine to phenylalanine. Only the CDR3 DNA is retained, 51 bases long and in frame from the first base. This receptor was obtained from an elderly woman with acute or convalescent COVID-19. The sequence joins TRBV3-1 (or the pseudogene TRBV3-2) to TRBJ1-2, and 10 junctional nucleotides match TRBD1. The sample comprised peripheral blood. The sequenced DNA: TGTGCCAGCAGCCGACGGACAGGGGGAATTTACAACTATGGCTACACCTTC. Its protein is CASSRRTGGIYNYGYTF.